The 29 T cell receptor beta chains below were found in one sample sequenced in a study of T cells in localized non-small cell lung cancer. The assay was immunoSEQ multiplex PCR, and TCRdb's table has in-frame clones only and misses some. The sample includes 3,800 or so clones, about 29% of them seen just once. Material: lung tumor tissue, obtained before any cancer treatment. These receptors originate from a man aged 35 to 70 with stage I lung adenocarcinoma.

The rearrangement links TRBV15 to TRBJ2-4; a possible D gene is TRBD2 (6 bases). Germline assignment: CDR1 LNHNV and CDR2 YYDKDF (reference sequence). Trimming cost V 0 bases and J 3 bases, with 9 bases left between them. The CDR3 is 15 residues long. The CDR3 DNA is TGTGCCACCAGCAGAGAGGGGAGGATCAAAAACATTCAGTACTTC. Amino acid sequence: CATSREGRIKNIQYF.

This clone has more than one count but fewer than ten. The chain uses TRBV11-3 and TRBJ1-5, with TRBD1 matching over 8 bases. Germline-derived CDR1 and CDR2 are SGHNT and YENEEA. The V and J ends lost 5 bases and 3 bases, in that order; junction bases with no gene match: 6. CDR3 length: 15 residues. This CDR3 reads CASSQGGQVNQPQHF. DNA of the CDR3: TGTGCCAGCAGCCAGGGGGGACAGGTCAATCAGCCCCAGCATTTT.

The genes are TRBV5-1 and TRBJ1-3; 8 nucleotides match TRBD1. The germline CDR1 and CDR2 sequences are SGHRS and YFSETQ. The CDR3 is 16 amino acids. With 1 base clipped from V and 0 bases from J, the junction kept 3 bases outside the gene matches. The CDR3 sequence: CASSLLGQASGNTIYF. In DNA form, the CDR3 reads TGCGCCAGCAGCTTGTTGGGACAGGCCTCTGGAAACACCATATATTTT.

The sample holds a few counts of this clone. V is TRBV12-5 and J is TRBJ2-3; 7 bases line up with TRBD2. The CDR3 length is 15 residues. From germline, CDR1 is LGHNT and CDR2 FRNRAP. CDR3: CASSSRGSGKDTQYF. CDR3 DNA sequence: TGTGCCAGTAGCTCGCGCGGGAGTGGAAAAGATACGCAGTATTTT.

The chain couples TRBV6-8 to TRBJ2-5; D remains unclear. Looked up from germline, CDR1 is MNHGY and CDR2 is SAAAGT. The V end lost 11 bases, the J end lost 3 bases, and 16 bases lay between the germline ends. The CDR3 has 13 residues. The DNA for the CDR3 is TGTGCCGCTCTAGAAGGGAATAAAGAGACCCAGTACTTC. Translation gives CAALEGNKETQYF.

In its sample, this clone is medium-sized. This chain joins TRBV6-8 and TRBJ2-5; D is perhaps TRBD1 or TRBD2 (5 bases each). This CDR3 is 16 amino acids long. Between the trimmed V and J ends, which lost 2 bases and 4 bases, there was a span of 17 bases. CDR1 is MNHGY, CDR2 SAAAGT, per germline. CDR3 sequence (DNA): TGTGCCAGCAGTTACGGAAGACCGGGGCTGGGAGAGACCCAGTACTTC. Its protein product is CASSYGRPGLGETQYF.

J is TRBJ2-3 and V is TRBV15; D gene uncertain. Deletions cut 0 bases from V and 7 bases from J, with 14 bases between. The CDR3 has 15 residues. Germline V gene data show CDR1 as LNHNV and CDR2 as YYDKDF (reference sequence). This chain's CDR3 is CATSRDPARAYTQYF. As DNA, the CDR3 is TGTGCCACCAGCAGAGATCCCGCTCGAGCTTATACGCAGTATTTT.

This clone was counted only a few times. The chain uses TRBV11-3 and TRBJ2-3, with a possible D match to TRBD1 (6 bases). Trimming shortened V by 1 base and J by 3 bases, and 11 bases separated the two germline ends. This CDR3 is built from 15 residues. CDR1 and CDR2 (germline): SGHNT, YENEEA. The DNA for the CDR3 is TGTGCCAGCAGCTTAGGGGCGAGGGGGACAGATACGCAGTATTTT. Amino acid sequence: CASSLGARGTDTQYF.

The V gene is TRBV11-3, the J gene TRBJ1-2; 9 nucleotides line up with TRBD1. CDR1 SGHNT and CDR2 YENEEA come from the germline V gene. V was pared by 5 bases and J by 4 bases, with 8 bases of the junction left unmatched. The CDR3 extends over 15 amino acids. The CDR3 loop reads CASSPTGGRGYGYTF. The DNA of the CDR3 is TGTGCCAGCAGCCCGACAGGGGGTCGTGGCTATGGCTACACCTTC.

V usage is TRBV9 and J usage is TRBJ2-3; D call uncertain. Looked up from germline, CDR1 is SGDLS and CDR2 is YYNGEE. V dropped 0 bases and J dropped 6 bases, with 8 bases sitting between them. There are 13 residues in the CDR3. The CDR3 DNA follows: TGTGCCAGCAGCGTAGAGGGATGGGATACGCAGTATTTT. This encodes CASSVEGWDTQYF.

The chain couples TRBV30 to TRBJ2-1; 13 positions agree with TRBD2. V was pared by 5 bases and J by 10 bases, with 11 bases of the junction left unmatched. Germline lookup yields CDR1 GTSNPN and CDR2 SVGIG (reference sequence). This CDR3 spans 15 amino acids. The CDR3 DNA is TGTGCCTGGGGACTCGGGACTAGCGGGGTTGGAGAGCAGTTCTTC. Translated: CAWGLGTSGVGEQFF.

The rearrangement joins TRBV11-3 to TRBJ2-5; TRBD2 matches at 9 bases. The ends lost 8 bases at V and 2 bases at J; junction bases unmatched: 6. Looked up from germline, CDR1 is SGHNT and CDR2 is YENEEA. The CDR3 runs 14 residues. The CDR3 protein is CASGLAGYQETQYF. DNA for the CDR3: TGTGCCAGCGGTCTAGCGGGATATCAAGAGACCCAGTACTTC.

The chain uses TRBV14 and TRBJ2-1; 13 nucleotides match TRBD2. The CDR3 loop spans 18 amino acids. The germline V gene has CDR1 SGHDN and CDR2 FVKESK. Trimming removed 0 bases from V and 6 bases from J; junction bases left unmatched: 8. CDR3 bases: TGTGCCAGCAGCCAAGACGTCCCGGGACTAGCGGGATCCAATGAGCAGTTCTTC. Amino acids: CASSQDVPGLAGSNEQFF.

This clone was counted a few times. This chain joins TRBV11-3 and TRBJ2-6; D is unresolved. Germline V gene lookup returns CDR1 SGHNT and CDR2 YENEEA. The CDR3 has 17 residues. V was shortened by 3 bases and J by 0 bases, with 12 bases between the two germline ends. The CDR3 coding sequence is TGTGCCAGCAGCTTGAGGACGGGCGGCTCTGGGGCCAACGTCCTGACTTTC. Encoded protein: CASSLRTGGSGANVLTF.

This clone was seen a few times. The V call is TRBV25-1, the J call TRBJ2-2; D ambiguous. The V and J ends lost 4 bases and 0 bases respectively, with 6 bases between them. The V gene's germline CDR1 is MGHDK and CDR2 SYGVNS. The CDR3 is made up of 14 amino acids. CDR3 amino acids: CASSASANTGELFF. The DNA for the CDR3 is TGTGCCAGCAGTGCCTCCGCGAACACCGGGGAGCTGTTTTTT.

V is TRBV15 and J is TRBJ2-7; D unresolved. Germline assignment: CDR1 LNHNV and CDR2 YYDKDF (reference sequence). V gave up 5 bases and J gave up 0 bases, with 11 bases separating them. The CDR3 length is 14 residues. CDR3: CATSDASGSYEQYF. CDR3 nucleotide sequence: TGTGCCACCAGCGACGCCTCGGGCTCCTACGAGCAGTACTTC.

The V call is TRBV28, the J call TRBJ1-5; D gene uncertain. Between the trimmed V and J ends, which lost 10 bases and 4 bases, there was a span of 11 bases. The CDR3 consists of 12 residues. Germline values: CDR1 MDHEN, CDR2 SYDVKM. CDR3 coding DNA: TGTGCCATCCGGACTCTTAATCAGCCCCAGCATTTT. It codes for CAIRTLNQPQHF.

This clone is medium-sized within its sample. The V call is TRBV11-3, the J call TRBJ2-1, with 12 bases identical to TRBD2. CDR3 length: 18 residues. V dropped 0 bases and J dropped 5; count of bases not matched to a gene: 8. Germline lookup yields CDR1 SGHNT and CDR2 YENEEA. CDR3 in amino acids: CASSLEGLLAGGDNEQFF. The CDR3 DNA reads TGTGCCAGCAGCTTAGAGGGATTACTAGCGGGGGGCGACAATGAGCAGTTCTTC. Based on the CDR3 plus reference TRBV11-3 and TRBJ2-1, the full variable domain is EAGVVQSPRYKIIEKKQPVAFWCNPISGHNTLYWYLQNLGQGPELLIRYENEEAVDDSQLPKDRFSAERLKGVDSTLKIQPAELGDSAVYLCASSLEGLLAGGDNEQFFGPGTRLTVL.

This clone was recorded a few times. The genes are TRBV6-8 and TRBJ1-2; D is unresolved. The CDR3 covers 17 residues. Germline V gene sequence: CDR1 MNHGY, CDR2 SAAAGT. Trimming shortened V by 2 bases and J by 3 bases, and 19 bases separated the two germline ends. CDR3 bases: TGTGCCAGCAGTTACCGGCAGGCAGCTCTTGATTACTATGGCTACACCTTC. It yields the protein CASSYRQAALDYYGYTF.

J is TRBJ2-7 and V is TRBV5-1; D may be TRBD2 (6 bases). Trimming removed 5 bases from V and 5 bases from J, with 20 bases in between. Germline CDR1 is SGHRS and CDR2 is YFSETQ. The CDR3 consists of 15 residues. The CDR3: CASRYNLVGSHEQYF. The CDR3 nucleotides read TGCGCCAGCAGGTACAATCTCGTCGGGAGCCACGAGCAGTACTTC.

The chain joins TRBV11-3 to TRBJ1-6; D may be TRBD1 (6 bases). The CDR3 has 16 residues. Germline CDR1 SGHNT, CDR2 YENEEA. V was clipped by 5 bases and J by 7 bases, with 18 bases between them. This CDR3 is CASSMALRQANSPLHF. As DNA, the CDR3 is TGTGCCAGCAGCATGGCCCTTCGACAGGCCAATTCACCCCTCCACTTT. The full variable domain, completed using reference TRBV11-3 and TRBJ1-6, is EAGVVQSPRYKIIEKKQPVAFWCNPISGHNTLYWYLQNLGQGPELLIRYENEEAVDDSQLPKDRFSAERLKGVDSTLKIQPAELGDSAVYLCASSMALRQANSPLHFGNGTRLTVT.

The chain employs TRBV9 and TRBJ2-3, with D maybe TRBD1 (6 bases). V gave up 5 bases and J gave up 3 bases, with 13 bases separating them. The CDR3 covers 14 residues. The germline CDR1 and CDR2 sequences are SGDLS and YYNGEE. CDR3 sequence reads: CASSGTPRTDTQYF. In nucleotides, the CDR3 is TGTGCCAGCAGTGGGACACCCCGGACAGATACGCAGTATTTT.

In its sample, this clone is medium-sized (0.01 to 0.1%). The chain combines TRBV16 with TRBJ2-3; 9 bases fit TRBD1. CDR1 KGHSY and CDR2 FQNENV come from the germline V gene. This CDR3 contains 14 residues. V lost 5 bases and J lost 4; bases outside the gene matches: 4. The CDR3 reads CASSLDRGPDTQYF. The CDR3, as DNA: TGTGCCAGCAGCTTGGACAGGGGACCAGATACGCAGTATTTT.

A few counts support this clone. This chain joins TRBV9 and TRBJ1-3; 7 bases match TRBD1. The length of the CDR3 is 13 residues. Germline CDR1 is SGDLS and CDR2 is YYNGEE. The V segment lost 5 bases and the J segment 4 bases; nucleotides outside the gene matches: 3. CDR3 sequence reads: CASRTGDGNTIYF. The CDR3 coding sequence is TGTGCCAGCAGAACAGGGGACGGAAACACCATATATTTT.

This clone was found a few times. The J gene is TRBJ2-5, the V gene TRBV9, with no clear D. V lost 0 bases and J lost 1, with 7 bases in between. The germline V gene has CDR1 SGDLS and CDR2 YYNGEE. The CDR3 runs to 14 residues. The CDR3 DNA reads TGTGCCAGCAGCGTAGAAGGGATCCAAGAGACCCAGTACTTC. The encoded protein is CASSVEGIQETQYF.

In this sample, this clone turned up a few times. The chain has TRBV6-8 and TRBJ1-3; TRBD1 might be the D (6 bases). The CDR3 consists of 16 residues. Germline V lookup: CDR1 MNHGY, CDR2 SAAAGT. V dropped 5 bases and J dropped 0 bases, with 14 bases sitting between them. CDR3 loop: CASSINGQSSGNTIYF. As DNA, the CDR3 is TGTGCCAGCAGTATAAACGGACAGAGCTCTGGAAACACCATATATTTT.

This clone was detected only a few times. The DNA of the CDR3 is TGTGCCATCAGGACAGGAGCCGGCTCCTACGAGCAGTACTTC. Residues: CAIRTGAGSYEQYF. The rearrangement links TRBV6-8 to TRBJ2-7, with 7 positions matching TRBD1. CDR1 and CDR2 from the germline V gene are MNHGY and SAAAGT. The CDR3 runs to 14 residues. The J segment lost 0 bases and the V segment lost 10 bases, leaving 9 bases of the junction unmatched.

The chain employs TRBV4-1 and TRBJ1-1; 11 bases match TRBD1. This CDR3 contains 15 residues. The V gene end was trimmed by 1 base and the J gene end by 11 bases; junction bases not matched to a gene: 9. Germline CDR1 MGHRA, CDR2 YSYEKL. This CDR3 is CASSQATLGTGGAFF. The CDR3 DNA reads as TGCGCCAGCAGCCAAGCTACCCTCGGGACAGGGGGGGCTTTCTTT.

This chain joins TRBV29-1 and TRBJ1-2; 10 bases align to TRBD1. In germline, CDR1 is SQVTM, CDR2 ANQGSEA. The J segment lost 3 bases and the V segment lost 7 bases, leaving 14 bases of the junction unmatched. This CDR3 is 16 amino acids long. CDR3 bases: TGCAGCGCCTATTCGACGACAGGGGGCTTAGACTATGGCTACACCTTC. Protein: CSAYSTTGGLDYGYTF.